The TCR beta chain described here comes from a study of blood T cells in healthy people across ages. General observations from the study: PBMC samples, being unsorted, prevented any conclusive comparison of naive and antigen-experienced cells. Diversity of TCR beta correlated strongly with naive T cell percentage.

In the case of this clonotype: What it binds is not known.

Primed by a sample-barcoded 5' primer and a J-beta primer mix, a second PCR proceeded for roughly 6 to 12 cycles. One entry per CDR3 protein, called by TCRdb with MiXCR from the 5' RACE reads. The sample lists about 680,000 distinct CDR3 sequences, 49% occurring once. The clonotype comes from a woman aged 55 to 70 in good health. The sequencing input was blood.

As DNA, the CDR3 is TGTGCCAGCAATTCGGGAACGGGAGGGTCCTACAATGAGCAGTTCTTC. It is translated as CASNSGTGGSYNEQFF. V is TRBV7-6 and J is TRBJ2-1; 8 nucleotides agree with TRBD2. CDR1 SGHVS and CDR2 FNYEAQ come from the germline V gene. J lost 1 base, V lost 7 bases, and 9 bases had no gene match. This CDR3 contains 16 residues.